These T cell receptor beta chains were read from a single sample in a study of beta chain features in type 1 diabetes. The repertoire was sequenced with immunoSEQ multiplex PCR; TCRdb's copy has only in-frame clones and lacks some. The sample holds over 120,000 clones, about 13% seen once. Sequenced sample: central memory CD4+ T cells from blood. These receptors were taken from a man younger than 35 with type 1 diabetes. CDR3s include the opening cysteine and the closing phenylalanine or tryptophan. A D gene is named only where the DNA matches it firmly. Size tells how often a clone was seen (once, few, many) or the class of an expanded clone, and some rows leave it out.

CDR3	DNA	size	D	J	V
CASRRTSGAQETQYF	TGTGCCAGCAGGCGGACTAGCGGGGCCCAAGAGACCCAGTACTTC	few	TRBD2	TRBJ2-5	TRBV7-2
CASTGLSSYEQYF	TGTGCCAGCACAGGACTGAGCTCCTACGAGCAGTACTTC	.	.	TRBJ2-7	TRBV2
CASSRGGGWLVEQFF	TGCGCCAGCAGCCGAGGTGGCGGCTGGTTGGTTGAGCAGTTCTTC	few	.	TRBJ2-1	TRBV4-3
CAISESSGTGGFNEQFF	TGTGCCATCAGTGAGTCTTCAGGGACTGGGGGGTTCAATGAGCAGTTCTTC	.	.	TRBJ2-1	TRBV10-3
CAWSSPYEQYF	TGTGCCTGGAGTTCTCCCTACGAGCAGTACTTC	few	.	TRBJ2-7	TRBV30
CASSPGADQETQYF	TGTGCCAGCTCACCAGGGGCAGACCAAGAGACCCAGTACTTC	.	.	TRBJ2-5	TRBV18
CASSLDAFGTDTQYF	TGTGCCAGCAGCTTAGATGCATTCGGCACAGATACGCAGTATTTT	.	.	TRBJ2-3	TRBV7-2
CASSLEGRGTEAFF	TGTGCCAGCAGCTTAGAGGGGCGAGGCACTGAAGCTTTCTTT	few	.	TRBJ1-1	TRBV5-4
CASSLGTVPYGYTF	TGTGCCAGCAGTTTGGGGACAGTCCCCTATGGCTACACCTTC	many	TRBD1	TRBJ1-2	TRBV28
CASNTGGANTQYF	TGCGCCAGTAATACAGGGGGCGCGAATACGCAGTATTTT	.	TRBD1	TRBJ2-3	TRBV5-1
CSVQSGPAGNTQYF	TGCAGCGTTCAGAGCGGGCCAGCGGGAAATACGCAGTATTTT	.	TRBD2	TRBJ2-3	TRBV29-1
CAWKRVGYGYTF	TGTGCCTGGAAGCGGGTGGGGTATGGCTACACCTTC	.	.	TRBJ1-2	TRBV30
CASSQDTQETQYF	TGCGCCAGCAGCCAAGACACCCAAGAGACCCAGTACTTC	few	.	TRBJ2-5	TRBV4-1
CATSLGKGRDTDTQYF	TGTGCCACCAGCCTGGGGAAGGGGAGGGACACAGATACGCAGTATTTT	.	TRBD2	TRBJ2-3	TRBV15
CASRGGSNQPQHF	TGTGCCAGCAGGGGAGGGAGCAATCAGCCCCAGCATTTT	many	.	TRBJ1-5	TRBV28
CASSSGEQFF	TGTGCCAGCAGCTCCGGCGAGCAGTTCTTC	few	.	TRBJ2-1	TRBV28
CASSPRQGNSPLHF	TGTGCCAGCAGCCCCCGACAGGGCAATTCACCCCTCCACTTT	.	TRBD1	TRBJ1-6	TRBV5-6
CASSSGTLNTGELFF	TGTGCCAGCAGCTCCGGGACTTTAAACACCGGGGAGCTGTTTTTT	.	.	TRBJ2-2	TRBV9
CASTPSPGYGYTF	TGTGCCAGCACTCCGTCCCCGGGGTATGGCTACACCTTC	.	.	TRBJ1-2	TRBV28
CASSFQTTGELFF	TGCGCCAGCAGCTTTCAGACAACCGGGGAGCTGTTTTTT	.	.	TRBJ2-2	TRBV5-1
CASSTHSDRVSTDTQYF	TGTGCCAGCAGCACACATTCGGACAGGGTGAGCACAGATACGCAGTATTTT	many	TRBD1	TRBJ2-3	TRBV9
CASSGRDRGNTEAFF	TGTGCCAGCAGCGGCCGGGACAGGGGGAACACTGAAGCTTTCTTT	.	TRBD1	TRBJ1-1	TRBV7-2
CAWSRQGSSYEQYF	TGTGCCTGGAGCCGACAGGGCAGCTCCTACGAGCAGTACTTC	many	TRBD1	TRBJ2-7	TRBV30
CASSRDDNYGYTF	TGTGCCAGCAGCCGAGACGATAACTATGGCTACACCTTC	once	.	TRBJ1-2	TRBV7-3
CASSLGPQGILAYEQYF	TGTGCCAGCAGCTTAGGGCCACAGGGAATCTTGGCCTACGAGCAGTACTTC	.	.	TRBJ2-7	TRBV7-2
CASTTTGGDYGYTF	TGTGCCAGCACCACCACAGGGGGCGACTATGGCTACACCTTC	.	TRBD1	TRBJ1-2	TRBV9
CASKPNPPTYGYTF	TGTGCCAGCAAGCCCAACCCCCCGACCTATGGCTACACCTTC	.	.	TRBJ1-2	TRBV7-9
CASSYSLTPEGQQYF	TGTGCCAGCAGTTACTCCCTGACCCCGGAGGGGCAGCAGTACTTC	few	.	TRBJ2-7	TRBV6-5
CASTPSGAAQETQYF	TGTGCCAGCACCCCATCGGGGGCAGCCCAAGAGACCCAGTACTTC	.	.	TRBJ2-5	TRBV11-3
CASSEATRTYNNEQFF	TGTGCCAGCAGTGAAGCGACGAGGACCTACAACAATGAGCAGTTCTTC	few	.	TRBJ2-1	TRBV2
CASSPDSTEETQYF	TGTGCCAGCTCACCCGACAGCACAGAAGAGACCCAGTACTTC	.	.	TRBJ2-5	TRBV18
CASSLDGVQPQHF	TGTGCCAGCAGCTTAGACGGGGTTCAGCCCCAGCATTTT	few	.	TRBJ1-5	TRBV7-9
CASSLGQPNSPLHF	TGTGCCAGCAGCTTGGGACAGCCAAATTCACCCCTCCACTTT	.	TRBD1	TRBJ1-6	TRBV7-9
CASSEGLNTEAFF	TGTGCCAGCAGTGAAGGACTGAACACTGAAGCTTTCTTT	.	.	TRBJ1-1	TRBV2
CASSFGGPSYGYTF	TGTGCCAGCAGTTTTGGGGGGCCGAGCTATGGCTACACCTTC	few	.	TRBJ1-2	TRBV6-5
CASSLGTGNNSPLHF	TGTGCCAGCAGCTTAGGGACAGGGAACAATTCACCCCTCCACTTT	.	TRBD1	TRBJ1-6	TRBV7-2
CASSLAGGGNIQYF	TGTGCCAGCAGCCTAGCCGGAGGCGGGAACATTCAGTACTTC	.	.	TRBJ2-4	TRBV5-6
CASSASPETQYF	TGCGCCAGCAGTGCTAGTCCGGAGACCCAGTACTTC	few	.	TRBJ2-5	TRBV10-2
CASSSLQGLPTDTQYF	TGCGCCAGCAGCTCTCTCCAGGGCCTCCCCACAGATACGCAGTATTTT	.	.	TRBJ2-3	TRBV5-1
CASSPGEGASNQPQHF	TGTGCCAGCTCTCCCGGGGAGGGGGCGAGCAATCAGCCCCAGCATTTT	.	TRBD1	TRBJ1-5	TRBV18
CASSLNGGYEQYF	TGCGCCAGCAGCTTGAACGGGGGCTACGAGCAGTACTTC	few	.	TRBJ2-7	TRBV5-1
CASSPMSGDNEQFF	TGTGCCAGCTCACCGATGAGCGGGGACAATGAGCAGTTCTTC	many	TRBD2	TRBJ2-1	TRBV18
CASSERTITQYF	TGTGCCAGCAGTGAGCGGACCATTACGCAGTATTTT	few	.	TRBJ2-3	TRBV2
CASNQRVSEGNQPQHF	TGCGCCAGCAACCAACGGGTTTCGGAGGGCAATCAGCCCCAGCATTTT	.	.	TRBJ1-5	TRBV4-1